What follows describes a single T cell receptor (beta chain). This sample was taken from a study of cytomegalovirus exposure and HLA in healthy donors. PCR amplification relied on 60 Vbeta primers (plus 13 Jbeta primers). Produced via immunoSEQ multiplex PCR; TCRdb's table is partial and in-frame only. The table lists about 51,000 clones. CDR3 length: 16 amino acids. After removal of 0 bases from V and 5 bases from J, the junction contained 7 bases not matched to a gene. Germline CDR1 SGHDT, CDR2 YYEEEE. This TCR derives from a man in his forties in good health and CMV-seropositive. Sequenced material: PBMCs. V usage is TRBV5-6 and J usage is TRBJ2-5, with TRBD2 identical over 10 bases. CDR3: CASSLVASGGMETQYF. DNA for the CDR3: TGTGCCAGCAGCTTGGTAGCTAGCGGGGGTATGGAGACCCAGTACTTC.